The clone carrying this TCR beta chain appeared a few times. The data stem from a study of identical twins. TCRdb used MiXCR to reprocess the 5' RACE reads, holding one entry per CDR3 protein. The sample carries around 490,000 distinct CDR3 sequences, 20% to 25% recorded once. A further study also used this sample, focusing on yellow fever vaccine responses in identical twins.

This TCR was recovered from a woman under 30 in good health. The sample comprised CD4+ T cells sorted from blood.

The DNA of the CDR3 is TGTGCTAGTGGGCGGGAGGCCCCCTACGAGCAGTACTTC. It encodes CASGREAPYEQYF. The rearrangement links TRBV12-5 to TRBJ2-7, with TRBD2 identical over 8 bases. CDR3 size: 13 residues. The junction had 3 bases not matched to a gene; V was cut back by 6 bases and J by 2 bases. Per germline, CDR1 LGHNT and CDR2 FRNRAP.